This TCR beta chain comes out of a study of blood T cells in healthy people across ages. Study-level points and caveats: Naive and antigen-experienced cells were not separated, limiting conclusive comparison. Among T cells, TCR beta diversity per million cells dropped roughly linearly as age rose.

A note on this clonotype: Its antigen is not known.

PCR was performed a second time for about 7 to 12 cycles using a sample-barcoded 5' primer and a J-beta primer mix. A template-switch adaptor with 12 random nucleotides tagged each cDNA molecule. TCRdb re-derived calls from the 5' RACE reads in MiXCR, one entry per CDR3 protein. Of some 920,000 distinct CDR3 sequences in the sample, about 51% are singletons; the top ten hold over 20%. CDR3 length: 17 residues. Germline V gene sequence: CDR1 SQVTM, CDR2 ANQGSEA. The V segment lost 8 bases and the J segment 7 bases; nucleotides outside the gene matches: 24. The gene calls are TRBV29-1 and TRBJ2-7; 9 positions match TRBD2. Sequenced: blood. This receptor was identified in an older woman in good health. In DNA form, the CDR3 reads TGCAGCCTTTATGGCGGGGGGGCTGCGACGTCCTACAATGAGCAGTACTTC. Residues: CSLYGGGAATSYNEQYF.